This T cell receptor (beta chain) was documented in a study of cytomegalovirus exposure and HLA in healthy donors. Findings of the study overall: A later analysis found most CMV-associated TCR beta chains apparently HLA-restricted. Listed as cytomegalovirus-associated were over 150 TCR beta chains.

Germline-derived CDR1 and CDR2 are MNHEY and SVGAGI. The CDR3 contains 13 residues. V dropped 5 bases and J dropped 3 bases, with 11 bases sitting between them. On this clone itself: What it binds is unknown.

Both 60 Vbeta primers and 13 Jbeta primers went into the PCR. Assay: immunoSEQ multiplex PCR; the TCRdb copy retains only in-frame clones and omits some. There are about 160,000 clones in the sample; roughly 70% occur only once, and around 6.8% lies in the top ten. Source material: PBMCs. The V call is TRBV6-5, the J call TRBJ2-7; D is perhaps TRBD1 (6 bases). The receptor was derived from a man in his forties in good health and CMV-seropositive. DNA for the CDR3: TGTGCCAGCAGTGAGACAGGTAACTACGAGCAGTACTTC. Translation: CASSETGNYEQYF.